This entry features one T cell receptor beta chain sequence. The antigen is undetermined. The sample is drawn from a study of cytomegalovirus exposure and HLA in healthy donors. Study results and limitations: The study put roughly 160 TCR beta chains on its list as cytomegalovirus-associated.

The CDR3 totals 14 residues. Trimming stripped 0 bases from V and 4 bases from J, with 8 bases between. From germline, CDR1 is SGDLS and CDR2 YYNGEE. Primers: 60 Vbeta forward and 13 Jbeta reverse. Sequencing was performed with immunoSEQ multiplex PCR; in TCRdb, only in-frame clones are kept and a portion is missing. The sample contains some 110,000 clones, over 60% of which appear only once. The genes are TRBV9 and TRBJ1-5; perhaps TRBD1 as D (5 bases). The sequence derives from a man between 25 and 39 years old in good health and CMV-seropositive. The sample was PBMCs. CDR3 residues: CASSVDDRNQPQHF. The CDR3 DNA follows: TGTGCCAGCAGCGTAGACGACAGAAATCAGCCCCAGCATTTT. Complete variable domain (other parts from reference TRBV9 and TRBJ1-5): DSGVTQTPKHLITATGQRVTLRCSPRSGDLSVYWYQQSLDQGLQFLIQYYNGEERAKGNILERFSAQQFPDLHSELNLSSLELGDSALYFCASSVDDRNQPQHFGDGTRLSIL.